These T cell receptor beta chains were read from a single sample in a study of blood T cells in healthy people across ages. TCRdb called the 5' RACE reads again in MiXCR, with one record for every CDR3 protein. Found here are over 1.5 million distinct CDR3 sequences, 49% of them singletons; the top ten hold over 2%. The source material was blood. The receptors were gathered from a woman in her forties in good health. CDR3s include the opening cysteine and the closing phenylalanine or tryptophan. Fields, in order: D gene, clone size, V gene, J gene, CDR3 DNA, CDR3 protein. D genes are given only for firm matches. The size field is filled for only some rows; it gives once, few, many or a size class.

d_gene: TRBD1; abundance: .; v_gene: TRBV28; j_gene: TRBJ1-1; CDR3nt: TGTGCCAGCAGTTACACCAGGGGGTTCAGCACTGAAGCTTTCTTT; CDR3aa: CASSYTRGFSTEAFF
d_gene: .; abundance: few; v_gene: TRBV20-1; j_gene: TRBJ1-2; CDR3nt: TGCAGTGTTAGAAGGCCTAGGACAGAAGTTAACTATGGCTACACCTTC; CDR3aa: CSVRRPRTEVNYGYTF
d_gene: .; abundance: .; v_gene: TRBV20-1; j_gene: TRBJ1-5; CDR3nt: TGCAGTGCTAGGGGTGACCAGGGCGCTAGTCAGCCCCAGCATTTT; CDR3aa: CSARGDQGASQPQHF
d_gene: .; abundance: few; v_gene: TRBV6-5; j_gene: TRBJ2-1; CDR3nt: TGTGCCAGCAGTTACTTGGGGCATGATTTCTATGAGCAGTTCTTC; CDR3aa: CASSYLGHDFYEQFF
d_gene: TRBD1; abundance: .; v_gene: TRBV4-2; j_gene: TRBJ1-6; CDR3nt: TGTGCCAGCAGCCAAGATAGAGGACAGGGCCCTTCACCCCTCCACTTT; CDR3aa: CASSQDRGQGPSPLHF
d_gene: TRBD2; abundance: .; v_gene: TRBV27; j_gene: TRBJ2-3; CDR3nt: TGTGCCAGCAGTTCGGGAGGGCGGACCACAGATACGCAGTATTTT; CDR3aa: CASSSGGRTTDTQYF
d_gene: TRBD1; abundance: once; v_gene: TRBV2; j_gene: TRBJ2-5; CDR3nt: TGTGCCAGCAGGGGGACAGGGTCGATAGTAGAGACCCAGTACTTC; CDR3aa: CASRGTGSIVETQYF
d_gene: TRBD1; abundance: .; v_gene: TRBV19; j_gene: TRBJ2-7; CDR3nt: TGTGCCAGTAGTATAGTGGGACAGGGTCAACACGAGCAGTACTTC; CDR3aa: CASSIVGQGQHEQYF
d_gene: TRBD2; abundance: many; v_gene: TRBV7-2; j_gene: TRBJ2-5; CDR3nt: TGTGCCAGCAGCTTAGGGCCGGGGGGGGAGACCCAGTACTTC; CDR3aa: CASSLGPGGETQYF
d_gene: TRBD2; abundance: .; v_gene: TRBV6-5; j_gene: TRBJ2-5; CDR3nt: TGTGCCAGCAGTTCCGAGACTAGCGGGAGTGAGACCCAGTACTTC; CDR3aa: CASSSETSGSETQYF
d_gene: .; abundance: few; v_gene: TRBV6-1; j_gene: TRBJ2-1; CDR3nt: TGTGCCAGCAGTGACCCCAGGGGACCCTCCTACAATGAGCAGTTCTTC; CDR3aa: CASSDPRGPSYNEQFF
d_gene: .; abundance: .; v_gene: TRBV9; j_gene: TRBJ1-2; CDR3nt: TGTGCCAGCAGCGCCGACGGGCATGGCTACACCTTC; CDR3aa: CASSADGHGYTF
d_gene: TRBD1; abundance: .; v_gene: TRBV4-3; j_gene: TRBJ2-3; CDR3nt: TGCGCCAGCAGCCAGGACCCTAGCAGGGGGCCCGCCCGTAGCGCAGATACGCAGTATTTT; CDR3aa: CASSQDPSRGPARSADTQYF
d_gene: TRBD1; abundance: .; v_gene: TRBV6-6; j_gene: TRBJ1-5; CDR3nt: TGTGCCAGCAGCTGCGGGACAGGGCTTATAGGCAATCAGCCCCAGCATTTT; CDR3aa: CASSCGTGLIGNQPQHF
d_gene: .; abundance: few; v_gene: TRBV5-1; j_gene: TRBJ2-1; CDR3nt: TGCGCCAGCAACCGGGGGTCTAACCTAATCAATGAGCAGTTCTTC; CDR3aa: CASNRGSNLINEQFF
d_gene: .; abundance: .; v_gene: TRBV20-1; j_gene: TRBJ2-7; CDR3nt: TGCAGTGACGGTCCCAGGTACGGGCGTTCCTACGAGCAGTACTTC; CDR3aa: CSDGPRYGRSYEQYF
d_gene: .; abundance: .; v_gene: TRBV29-1; j_gene: TRBJ2-1; CDR3nt: TGCAGCGTTGAAGATCGACGGGACACATTCAAGGGGGTCTCCTACAATGAGCAGTTCTTC; CDR3aa: CSVEDRRDTFKGVSYNEQFF
d_gene: .; abundance: .; v_gene: TRBV13; j_gene: TRBJ2-7; CDR3nt: TGTGCCAGCAGCTTTGGCGGGGCCCTCTACGAGCAGTACTTC; CDR3aa: CASSFGGALYEQYF
d_gene: TRBD2; abundance: .; v_gene: TRBV20-1; j_gene: TRBJ2-3; CDR3nt: TGCAGTGCTAGATTAGCGGGGGCCGGAGATACGCAGTATTTT; CDR3aa: CSARLAGAGDTQYF
d_gene: .; abundance: once; v_gene: TRBV5-1; j_gene: TRBJ2-7; CDR3nt: TGCGCCAGCAGCCCAAGGACAAGGGGCGACGAGCAGTACTTC; CDR3aa: CASSPRTRGDEQYF
d_gene: .; abundance: .; v_gene: TRBV18; j_gene: TRBJ2-7; CDR3nt: TGTGCCAGCTCATCCAACTCCCACGAGCAGTACTTC; CDR3aa: CASSSNSHEQYF
d_gene: TRBD2; abundance: few; v_gene: TRBV6-2/TRBV6-3; j_gene: TRBJ2-1; CDR3nt: TGTGCCAGCAGTTACACCGATCGCCTAGCGGGGACCTCCTACAATGAGCAGTTCTTC; CDR3aa: CASSYTDRLAGTSYNEQFF
d_gene: TRBD1; abundance: .; v_gene: TRBV12-3/TRBV12-4; j_gene: TRBJ1-1; CDR3nt: TGTGCCAGCAGTCTTTCAGGGGGCGCGTACACTGAAGCTTTCTTT; CDR3aa: CASSLSGGAYTEAFF
d_gene: TRBD1; abundance: few; v_gene: TRBV13; j_gene: TRBJ1-2; CDR3nt: TGTGCCAGCAGCACCCAGGGGGGGGCCGGATATTTCTATGGCTACACCTTC; CDR3aa: CASSTQGGAGYFYGYTF
d_gene: TRBD1; abundance: few; v_gene: TRBV11-2; j_gene: TRBJ2-6; CDR3nt: TGTGCCAGCAGCTCCAAGACAGGGGACGTCCTTGGGGCCAACGTCCTGACTTTC; CDR3aa: CASSSKTGDVLGANVLTF
d_gene: .; abundance: .; v_gene: TRBV20-1; j_gene: TRBJ2-5; CDR3nt: TGCAGTGCAGGGGGGACATGGGTTGGGGTTCAAGAGACCCAGTACTTC; CDR3aa: CSAGGTWVGVQETQYF
d_gene: .; abundance: .; v_gene: TRBV5-1; j_gene: TRBJ1-4; CDR3nt: TGCGCCAGCAGCCTCGAATTTGCAACTAATGAAAAACTGTTTTTT; CDR3aa: CASSLEFATNEKLFF
d_gene: TRBD1; abundance: .; v_gene: TRBV28; j_gene: TRBJ2-7; CDR3nt: TGTGCCAGCAGTTTCCGGGACAGGGTTTATTACGAGCAGTACTTC; CDR3aa: CASSFRDRVYYEQYF
d_gene: .; abundance: few; v_gene: TRBV29-1; j_gene: TRBJ2-5; CDR3nt: TGCAGCGTTGCGGCCGCGCAAGAGACCCAGTACTTC; CDR3aa: CSVAAAQETQYF
d_gene: .; abundance: .; v_gene: TRBV15; j_gene: TRBJ1-2; CDR3nt: TGTGCCACCAGCCGATATACAGAGGGCTATGGCTACACCTTC; CDR3aa: CATSRYTEGYGYTF
d_gene: TRBD2; abundance: many; v_gene: TRBV6-2/TRBV6-3; j_gene: TRBJ2-7; CDR3nt: TGTGCCAGCAGTTACTCGGCTAGCGGGGGGTCCGAGCAGTACTTC; CDR3aa: CASSYSASGGSEQYF
d_gene: .; abundance: .; v_gene: TRBV7-2; j_gene: TRBJ2-5; CDR3nt: TGTGCCAGCAGCCCCAATGGGGGCGGGCAAGAGACCCAGTACTTC; CDR3aa: CASSPNGGGQETQYF
d_gene: .; abundance: few; v_gene: TRBV25-1; j_gene: TRBJ2-1; CDR3nt: TGTGCCAGCAGTGACGACAGCCTAAATGAGCAGTTCTTC; CDR3aa: CASSDDSLNEQFF
d_gene: TRBD2; abundance: .; v_gene: TRBV5-1; j_gene: TRBJ2-3; CDR3nt: TGCGCCAGCAGCCCCGGGACTAGCGAGGTTACGCAGTATTTT; CDR3aa: CASSPGTSEVTQYF
d_gene: .; abundance: .; v_gene: TRBV13; j_gene: TRBJ2-7; CDR3nt: TGTGCCAGCAGCTTATCTGCATCTCGTGGCGAGCAGTACTTC; CDR3aa: CASSLSASRGEQYF
d_gene: TRBD2; abundance: .; v_gene: TRBV18; j_gene: TRBJ2-1; CDR3nt: TGTGCCAGCTCACTAGGGAGTCCGGGAGGCTCCTACAATGAGCAGTTCTTC; CDR3aa: CASSLGSPGGSYNEQFF
d_gene: TRBD1; abundance: many; v_gene: TRBV4-2; j_gene: TRBJ1-6; CDR3nt: TGTGCCAGCAGCCAAGGGGGGACAGGTGGTTCACCCCTCCACTTT; CDR3aa: CASSQGGTGGSPLHF
d_gene: .; abundance: .; v_gene: TRBV27; j_gene: TRBJ2-7; CDR3nt: TGTGCCAGCAGTCAAACACCAGGACTGGGAATCACCTACGAGCAGTACTTC; CDR3aa: CASSQTPGLGITYEQYF
d_gene: .; abundance: few; v_gene: TRBV20-1; j_gene: TRBJ2-1; CDR3nt: TGCAGTGCCCAACCTACACGGATCTCCTACAATGAGCAGTTCTTC; CDR3aa: CSAQPTRISYNEQFF
d_gene: .; abundance: .; v_gene: TRBV9; j_gene: TRBJ2-2; CDR3nt: TGTGCCAGCAGCGTAGGAACAGCTTTCAGGAACACCGGGGAGCTGTTTTTT; CDR3aa: CASSVGTAFRNTGELFF
d_gene: TRBD2; abundance: .; v_gene: TRBV5-1; j_gene: TRBJ2-4; CDR3nt: TGCGCCAGCAGCATTAGCGGGGGGCCTGACATTCAGTACTTC; CDR3aa: CASSISGGPDIQYF
d_gene: .; abundance: .; v_gene: TRBV28; j_gene: TRBJ2-7; CDR3nt: TGTGCCAGCACCCTACCAGGTGGGGGCTACGAGCAGTACTTC; CDR3aa: CASTLPGGGYEQYF
d_gene: TRBD1; abundance: few; v_gene: TRBV3-1; j_gene: TRBJ2-5; CDR3nt: TGTGCCAGCAGCCAAAAACCGGGACAGGGCTTCAGGACCCAGTACTTC; CDR3aa: CASSQKPGQGFRTQYF
d_gene: .; abundance: .; v_gene: TRBV12-3/TRBV12-4; j_gene: TRBJ1-5; CDR3nt: TGTGCCAGCAAGGAGGGACCCCGCGTTCAGCCCCAGCATTTT; CDR3aa: CASKEGPRVQPQHF
d_gene: TRBD2; abundance: .; v_gene: TRBV28; j_gene: TRBJ2-2; CDR3nt: TGTGCCAGCAGTTCCCGGGAGGTCGGGGAGCTGTTTTTT; CDR3aa: CASSSREVGELFF
d_gene: .; abundance: .; v_gene: TRBV20-1; j_gene: TRBJ2-4; CDR3nt: TGCAGTGCTGGAGAGACAGTCAAAAACATTCAGTACTTC; CDR3aa: CSAGETVKNIQYF
d_gene: TRBD1; abundance: few; v_gene: TRBV28; j_gene: TRBJ1-2; CDR3nt: TGTGCCAGCAGTTTAGCCCAGAAAAGGGGGCCCGATGGCTACACCTTC; CDR3aa: CASSLAQKRGPDGYTF
d_gene: .; abundance: few; v_gene: TRBV7-2; j_gene: TRBJ1-2; CDR3nt: TGTGCCAGCAGCTTAGCGCACGGGGTTACCTATGGCTACACCTTC; CDR3aa: CASSLAHGVTYGYTF
d_gene: .; abundance: .; v_gene: TRBV12-3/TRBV12-4; j_gene: TRBJ2-5; CDR3nt: TGTGCCAGCAGCGCCGGGGCAACCCTCGAGACCCAGTACTTC; CDR3aa: CASSAGATLETQYF
d_gene: TRBD2; abundance: .; v_gene: TRBV4-2; j_gene: TRBJ2-1; CDR3nt: TGTGCCAGCAGCCAAGAAGTAGCACTAGCGGGGGGGGCTGAGCAGTTCTTC; CDR3aa: CASSQEVALAGGAEQFF
d_gene: TRBD2; abundance: .; v_gene: TRBV10-3; j_gene: TRBJ2-3; CDR3nt: TGTGCCATCAGTGTCCTCAGCGGGGGGACAGATACGCAGTATTTT; CDR3aa: CAISVLSGGTDTQYF
d_gene: TRBD2; abundance: .; v_gene: TRBV24-1; j_gene: TRBJ2-2; CDR3nt: TGTGCCACCAGTGATTTGGGACTAGCGGGGCGTTTGAACACCGGGGAGCTGTTTTTT; CDR3aa: CATSDLGLAGRLNTGELFF